The 22 T cell receptor beta chains below all came from one sample that was sequenced in a study of identical twins. TCRdb processed the 5' RACE reads anew with MiXCR; each CDR3 protein has one entry. The profile covers 200,000 to 250,000 distinct CDR3 sequences, with around 8.1% appearing a single time and 1.5% to 2.5% taken by the ten largest. The sample was also linked to a second study, of yellow fever vaccine responses in identical twins.

Sequenced input: memory (CD45RO+) T cells sorted from blood. Receptor source: a woman aged 18 to 35 in good health.

This clonotype was seen more than once but under ten times. The chain has TRBV20-1 and TRBJ2-5; 8 positions agree with TRBD1. Germline assignment: CDR1 DFQATT and CDR2 SNEGSKA (reference sequence). The CDR3 is made up of 14 amino acids. The V segment lost 6 bases and the J segment 3 bases; nucleotides outside the gene matches: 9. The CDR3, as DNA: TGCAGTGCCCCCCGCCAGGGGGCAGAAGAGACCCAGTACTTC. Protein product: CSAPRQGAEETQYF.

This clonotype has ten or more counts. The CDR3 DNA reads TGTGCCAGCAGTCGTCGTGGGACTAGCGGGGTAGAGCAGTTCTTC. It translates to CASSRRGTSGVEQFF. The V call is TRBV12-3 or TRBV12-4, the J call TRBJ2-1; 13 nucleotides agree with TRBD2. The ends lost 5 bases at V and 10 bases at J; junction bases unmatched: 8. The CDR3 is 15 amino acids.

The chain couples TRBV10-3 to TRBJ1-5, with TRBD1 as a possible D gene (5 bases). Germline V gives CDR1 ENHRY, CDR2 SYGVKD. V lost 10 bases to trimming and J lost 4 bases, with 23 bases between them. This CDR3 contains 16 residues. CDR3 amino acids: CATRPAGTNGNQPQHF. In DNA form, the CDR3 reads TGTGCCACCAGGCCCGCCGGGACCAATGGTAATCAGCCCCAGCATTTT.

The sample holds many counts of this clonotype. The chain couples TRBV24-1 to TRBJ2-1, with D unclear. Germline CDR1 reads KGHDR; CDR2 reads SFDVKD. The V and J ends lost 5 bases and 9 bases respectively, with 10 bases between them. There are 12 residues in the CDR3. CDR3 nucleotides: TGTGCCACCAGTGTCCCTTCAGGTGAGCAGTTCTTC. This encodes CATSVPSGEQFF.

This clonotype was detected a few times. This rearrangement joins TRBV27 to TRBJ1-2; D remains ambiguous. Germline loops: CDR1 MNHEY, CDR2 SMNVEV (reference sequence). The ends were cut back, 6 bases at V and 3 bases at J, with 11 bases in the middle. This CDR3 is built from 13 residues. The CDR3 sequence is CASRLGRDYGYTF. As DNA, the CDR3 is TGTGCCAGCAGGCTAGGGAGGGACTATGGCTACACCTTC.

This clonotype was found many times. The chain is built from TRBV12-3 or TRBV12-4 and TRBJ2-5, with TRBD1 matching 9 bases. The trim removed 5 bases at V and 4 bases at J, leaving 11 bases unmatched. CDR3 size: 16 residues. The CDR3 loop is CASSHTQGAKGETQYF. CDR3 sequence (DNA): TGTGCCAGCAGTCACACACAGGGGGCGAAGGGAGAGACCCAGTACTTC.

This clonotype appeared a few times. The chain combines TRBV7-2 with TRBJ2-2, with 8 bases aligning to TRBD2. V shed 5 bases and J 3 bases; nucleotides not matched to a gene: 8. Germline assignment: CDR1 SGHTA and CDR2 FQGNSA. This CDR3 has 16 amino acids. CDR3 sequence: CASSPGPGRDTGELFF. Written as DNA, the CDR3 is TGTGCCAGCAGCCCTGGGCCCGGGAGGGACACCGGGGAGCTGTTTTTT.

On this clonotype itself: At one end, the junction sequence differs from germline, possibly due to a read error. The V call is TRBV15, the J call TRBJ2-7; D might be TRBD1 or TRBD2, each matching 5 bases. This CDR3 has 15 residues. Germline assignment: CDR1 LNHNV and CDR2 YYDKDF (reference sequence). In DNA, the CDR3 is TGTGTCACCAGCAGGGAGACATCCCGACCTGGCGAGCAGTACTTC. Translating gives CVTSRETSRPGEQYF. The full variable domain, with the rest looked up from reference TRBV15 and TRBJ2-7, is DAMVIQNPRYQVTQFGKPVTLSCSQTLNHNVMYWYQQKSSQAPKLLFHYYDKDFNNEADTPDNFQSRRPNTSFCFLDIRSPGLGDTAMYLCVTSRETSRPGEQYFGPGTRLTVT.

This clonotype was detected only a few times. The V and J genes are TRBV6-5 and TRBJ1-5; D unresolved. This CDR3 has 13 amino acids. V was trimmed by 2 bases and J by 3 bases, leaving 5 bases between them. From germline, CDR1 is MNHEY and CDR2 SVGAGI. CDR3 bases: TGTGCCAGCAGTTACAGGGTCAATCAGCCCCAGCATTTT. Encoded protein: CASSYRVNQPQHF.

In this sample, this clonotype turned up many times. The V and J genes are TRBV15 and TRBJ2-2, with TRBD2 identical over 11 bases. The germline gives CDR1 LNHNV, CDR2 YYDKDF (reference sequence). V was pared by 8 bases and J by 3 bases, with 5 bases of the junction left unmatched. The CDR3 is 15 amino acids. CDR3 bases: TGTGCCACCGCTAGCGGGGGGCTCGACACCGGGGAGCTGTTTTTT. This translates into CATASGGLDTGELFF.

This clonotype was counted ten times or more. V usage is TRBV6-2 or TRBV6-3 and J usage is TRBJ2-3; 11 bases are shared with TRBD1. Unmatched junction bases numbered 6, after V lost 6 bases and J lost 4 bases. Looked up from germline, CDR1 is MNHEY and CDR2 is SVGEGT. The CDR3 totals 15 residues. The CDR3 loop is CASSRGQGDADTQYF. CDR3 DNA sequence: TGTGCCAGCAGCAGGGGACAGGGGGACGCAGATACGCAGTATTTT.

The rearrangement links TRBV4-2 to TRBJ2-1, with 13 nucleotides matching TRBD2. The length of the CDR3 is 16 residues. J gave up 9 bases and V 3 bases, and 8 bases lay outside the gene matches. The germline CDR1 and CDR2 sequences are LGHNA and YNFKEQ. CDR3 loop: CASSHALAGGPGEQFF. The CDR3 bases are TGTGCCAGCAGCCACGCACTAGCGGGAGGGCCCGGTGAGCAGTTCTTC.

This clonotype has just a few counts. This chain links TRBV4-2 with TRBJ2-7; TRBD2 agrees at 8 bases. Per germline, CDR1 LGHNA and CDR2 YNFKEQ. The CDR3 is 17 residues long. V lost 2 bases to trimming and J lost 3 bases; unmatched junction nucleotides: 12. This CDR3 reads CASSQPMTSGGNYEQYF. DNA of the CDR3: TGTGCCAGCAGCCAACCCATGACCAGCGGGGGAAACTACGAGCAGTACTTC.

The table lists this clonotype with a few counts. V is TRBV30 and J is TRBJ1-4; 8 bases agree with TRBD1. There are 15 residues in the CDR3. V dropped 3 bases and J dropped 4; count of bases not matched to a gene: 7. Germline V CDR1 and CDR2: GTSNPN, SVGIG (reference sequence). CDR3 loop: CAWRPPDRDNEKLFF. Here the CDR3 DNA reads TGTGCCTGGAGACCCCCGGACAGGGATAATGAAAAACTGTTTTTT.

Many counts were recorded for this clonotype. The CDR3 reads CASSVSPDRGAEAFF. The CDR3, as DNA: TGTGCCAGCAGCGTATCACCGGACAGGGGGGCTGAAGCTTTCTTT. The chain couples TRBV9 to TRBJ1-1; the match to TRBD1 covers 10 bases. V shed 1 base, J shed 6 bases, and the junction held 6 bases outside the gene matches. CDR3 length: 15 amino acids. Germline CDR1 and CDR2: SGDLS and YYNGEE.

In its sample, this clonotype was seen a few times. V and J are TRBV6-2 or TRBV6-3 and TRBJ2-1; no firm D call. CDR1 and CDR2 (germline): MNHEY, SVGEGT. V was cut by 7 bases and J by 0 bases, with 16 bases left in between. The CDR3 runs 16 residues. CDR3 region: CASTSIERSSYNEQFF. CDR3 bases: TGTGCCAGCACCTCAATAGAGCGCTCCTCCTACAATGAGCAGTTCTTC.

This clonotype was seen only a few times. The V gene is TRBV7-2, the J gene TRBJ1-3, with unresolved D. The CDR3 totals 15 residues. Deletions cut 0 bases from V and 2 bases from J, with 8 bases between. In germline, CDR1 is SGHTA, CDR2 FQGNSA. The CDR3 protein is CASSLAVAPGNTIYF. CDR3 DNA: TGTGCCAGCAGCTTAGCGGTCGCACCTGGAAACACCATATATTTT.

This clonotype was observed a few times. This chain's CDR3 is CASSGSGRVFIQYF. As DNA, the CDR3 is TGTGCCAGCAGCGGGAGCGGGAGGGTTTTCATTCAGTACTTC. The V and J genes are TRBV28 and TRBJ2-7; 10 bases map to TRBD2. The J call is in doubt because the DNA end fits TRBJ2-4 better. The CDR3 has 14 amino acids. Germline CDR1 is MDHEN and CDR2 is SYDVKM.

V is TRBV2 and J is TRBJ2-7; D gene unclear. The V end lost 5 bases, the J end lost 3 bases, and 8 bases lay between the germline ends. The CDR3 is 12 residues long. Per germline, CDR1 SNHLY and CDR2 FYNNEI. DNA of the CDR3: TGTGCCAGCAGTTTGGACCTCTACGAGCAGTACTTC. It specifies CASSLDLYEQYF.

CDR3 nucleotide sequence: TGTGCCAGCAGCTTAGGTTTTCGGGGCAGGGTCTACGAGCAGTACTTC. This gives the protein CASSLGFRGRVYEQYF. The chain links TRBV7-2 to TRBJ2-7; D tentatively reads TRBD1 or TRBD2 (5 bases each). The V end lost 1 base, the J end lost 3 bases, and 16 bases lay between the germline ends. Germline CDR1 SGHTA, CDR2 FQGNSA. The CDR3 loop spans 16 amino acids.

This clonotype was seen many times. The chain employs TRBV7-2 and TRBJ2-1; 9 nucleotides agree with TRBD2. Trimming cost V 5 bases and J 2 bases; bases outside gene matches: 4. This CDR3 is built from 15 residues. From germline, CDR1 is SGHTA and CDR2 FQGNSA. This chain's CDR3 is CASSKSGRTYNEQFF. DNA for the CDR3: TGTGCCAGCAGCAAAAGCGGGAGGACCTACAATGAGCAGTTCTTC.

This clonotype was seen repeatedly, ten times or more. The chain joins TRBV4-3 to TRBJ2-3; 9 nucleotides line up with TRBD2. Per the germline V gene, CDR1 is LGHNA and CDR2 is YSLEER. The CDR3 runs 17 residues. Trimming took 0 bases from V and 2 from J; bases not matched to a gene: 6. CDR3 DNA: TGCGCCAGCAGCCAAGAGCCAGCGGGAGGTCTCACAGATACGCAGTATTTT. Protein product: CASSQEPAGGLTDTQYF.